This T cell receptor (beta chain) was obtained from a study of cytomegalovirus exposure and HLA in healthy donors. For the study at large: The same platform was used for the 120 validation repertoires and the approximately 700 first-cohort repertoires, a later analysis reported.

Among the roughly 110 subjects of the validation cohort, separate from the roughly 600-subject first cohort, were the donors. This CDR3 comprises 15 residues. Germline V gene data show CDR1 as GTSNPN and CDR2 as SVGIG (reference sequence). The germline V and J ends were trimmed by 2 bases and 5 bases, with 15 bases remaining between them. TCRdb keeps only in-frame clones here, not all; method: immunoSEQ multiplex PCR. Among 200,000 or so clones, roughly 84% were seen once, and the ten largest hold roughly 6.5%. This chain uses TRBV30 with TRBJ2-2, with D unresolved. The material sequenced was PBMCs. The TCR was taken from a man aged 18 to 30 in good health and CMV-seropositive. CDR3 in DNA: TGTGCCTGGAGTCGCGGTGTGGGTGGGACCGGGGAGCTGTTTTTT. This codes for CAWSRGVGGTGELFF.